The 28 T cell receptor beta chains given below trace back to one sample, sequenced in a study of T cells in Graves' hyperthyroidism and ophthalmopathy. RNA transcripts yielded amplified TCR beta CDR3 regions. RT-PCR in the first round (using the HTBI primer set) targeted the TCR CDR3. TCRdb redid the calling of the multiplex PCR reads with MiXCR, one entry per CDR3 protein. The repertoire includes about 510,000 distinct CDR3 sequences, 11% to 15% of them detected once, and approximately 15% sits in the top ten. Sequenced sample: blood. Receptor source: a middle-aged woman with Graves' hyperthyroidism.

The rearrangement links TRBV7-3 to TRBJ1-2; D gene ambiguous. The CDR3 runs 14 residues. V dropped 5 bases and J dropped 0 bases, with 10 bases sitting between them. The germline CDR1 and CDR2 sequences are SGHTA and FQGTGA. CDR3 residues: CASSPLASNYGYTF. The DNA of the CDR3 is TGTGCCAGCAGCCCATTAGCCTCTAACTATGGCTACACCTTC. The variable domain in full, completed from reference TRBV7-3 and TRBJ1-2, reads GAGVSQTPSNKVTEKGKYVELRCDPISGHTALYWYRQSLGQGPEFLIYFQGTGAADDSGLPNDRFFAVRPEGSVSTLKIQRTERGDSAVYLCASSPLASNYGYTFGSGTRLTVV.

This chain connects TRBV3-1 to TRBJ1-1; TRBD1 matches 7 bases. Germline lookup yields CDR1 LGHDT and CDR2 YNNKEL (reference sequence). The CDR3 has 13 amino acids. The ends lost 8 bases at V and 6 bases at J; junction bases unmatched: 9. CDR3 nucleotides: TGTGCCAGCCGCGGTCCCGACAGGGCTGAAGCTTTCTTT. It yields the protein CASRGPDRAEAFF.

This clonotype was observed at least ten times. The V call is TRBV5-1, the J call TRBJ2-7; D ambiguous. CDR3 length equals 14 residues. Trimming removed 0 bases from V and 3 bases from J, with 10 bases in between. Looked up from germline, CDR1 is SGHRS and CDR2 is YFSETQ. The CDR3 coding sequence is TGCGCCAGCAGCTTGGAAAAGGGCAACTACGAGCAGTACTTC. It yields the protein CASSLEKGNYEQYF.

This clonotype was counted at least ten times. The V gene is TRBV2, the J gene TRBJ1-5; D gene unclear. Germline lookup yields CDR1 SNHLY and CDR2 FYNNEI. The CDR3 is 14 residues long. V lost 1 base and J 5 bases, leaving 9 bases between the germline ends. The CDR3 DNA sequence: TGTGCCAGCAGTGAAGTTTGGGAAGATCAGCCCCAGCATTTT. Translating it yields CASSEVWEDQPQHF.

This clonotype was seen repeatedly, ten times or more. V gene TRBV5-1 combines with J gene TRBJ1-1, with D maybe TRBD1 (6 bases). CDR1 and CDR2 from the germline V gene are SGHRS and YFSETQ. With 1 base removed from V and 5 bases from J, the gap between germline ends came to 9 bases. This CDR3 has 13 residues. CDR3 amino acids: CASSLPGVTEAFF. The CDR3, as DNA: TGCGCCAGCAGCTTGCCAGGGGTGACTGAAGCTTTCTTT.

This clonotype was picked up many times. The CDR3 DNA reads TGTGCCAGCAGCTTGTTGAGCACTGAAGCTTTCTTT. It is translated as CASSLLSTEAFF. The chain employs TRBV5-6 and TRBJ1-1; no definite D call. This CDR3 has 12 amino acids. V was shortened by 1 base and J by 4 bases, with 5 bases between the two germline ends. Germline CDR1 and CDR2: SGHDT and YYEEEE.

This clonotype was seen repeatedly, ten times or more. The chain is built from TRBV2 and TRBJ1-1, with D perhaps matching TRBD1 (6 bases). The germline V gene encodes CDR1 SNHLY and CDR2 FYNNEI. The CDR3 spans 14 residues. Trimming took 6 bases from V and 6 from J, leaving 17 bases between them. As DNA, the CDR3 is TGTGCCAGCAGCATAATGGGGGCCTCGGCTGAAGCTTTCTTT. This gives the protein CASSIMGASAEAFF.

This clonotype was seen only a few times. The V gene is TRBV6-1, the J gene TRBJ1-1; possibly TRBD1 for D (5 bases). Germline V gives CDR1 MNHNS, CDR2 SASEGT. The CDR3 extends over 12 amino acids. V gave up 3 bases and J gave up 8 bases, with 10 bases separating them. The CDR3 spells CASSESWTEAFF. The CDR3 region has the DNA TGTGCCAGCAGTGAGTCTTGGACAGAAGCTTTCTTT.

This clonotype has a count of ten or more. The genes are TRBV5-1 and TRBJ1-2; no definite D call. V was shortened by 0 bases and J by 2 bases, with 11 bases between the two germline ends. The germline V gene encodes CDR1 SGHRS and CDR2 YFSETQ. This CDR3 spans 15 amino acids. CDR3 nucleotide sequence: TGCGCCAGCAGCTTGGTTGGGGAATCAAACTATGGCTACACCTTC. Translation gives CASSLVGESNYGYTF.

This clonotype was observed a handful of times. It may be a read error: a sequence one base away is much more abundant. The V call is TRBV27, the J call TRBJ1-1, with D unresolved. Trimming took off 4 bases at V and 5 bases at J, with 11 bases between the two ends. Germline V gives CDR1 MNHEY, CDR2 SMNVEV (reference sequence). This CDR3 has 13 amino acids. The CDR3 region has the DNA TGTGCCAGCAGTTCGACAAGGGTGACTGAAGCTTTCTTT. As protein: CASSSTRVTEAFF.

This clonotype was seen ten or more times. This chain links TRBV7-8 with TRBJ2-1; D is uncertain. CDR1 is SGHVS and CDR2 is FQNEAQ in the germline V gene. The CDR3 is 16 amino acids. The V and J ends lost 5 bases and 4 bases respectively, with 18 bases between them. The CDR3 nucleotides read TGTGCCAGCAGCCGTAGCCTGGTGGGCCTTTACAATGAGCAGTTCTTC. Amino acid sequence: CASSRSLVGLYNEQFF.

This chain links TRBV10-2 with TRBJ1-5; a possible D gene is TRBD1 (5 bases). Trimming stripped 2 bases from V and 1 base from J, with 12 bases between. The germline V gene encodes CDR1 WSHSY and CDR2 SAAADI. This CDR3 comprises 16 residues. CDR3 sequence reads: CASSERYSGSNQPQHF. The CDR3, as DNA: TGCGCCAGCAGTGAGAGGTACTCAGGGAGCAATCAGCCCCAGCATTTT.

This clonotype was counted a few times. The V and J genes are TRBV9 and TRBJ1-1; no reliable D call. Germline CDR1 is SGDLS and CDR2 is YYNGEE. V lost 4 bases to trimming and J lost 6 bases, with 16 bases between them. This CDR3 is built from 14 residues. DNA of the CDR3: TGTGCCAGCAGCTCCCATTTAGGTGCGGCTGAAGCTTTCTTT. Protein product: CASSSHLGAAEAFF.

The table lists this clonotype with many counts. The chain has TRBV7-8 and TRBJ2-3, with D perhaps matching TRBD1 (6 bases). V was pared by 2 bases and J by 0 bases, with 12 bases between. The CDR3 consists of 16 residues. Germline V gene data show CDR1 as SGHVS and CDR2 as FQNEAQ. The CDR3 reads CASSLSDSRSTDTQYF. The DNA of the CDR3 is TGTGCCAGCAGCTTATCGGACAGTCGGAGCACAGATACGCAGTATTTT.

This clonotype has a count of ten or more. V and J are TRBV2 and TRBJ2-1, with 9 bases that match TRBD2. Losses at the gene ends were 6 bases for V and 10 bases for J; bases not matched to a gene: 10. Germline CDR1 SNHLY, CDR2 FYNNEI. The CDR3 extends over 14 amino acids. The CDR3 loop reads CASRRGVAGVEQFF. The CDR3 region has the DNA TGTGCCAGCAGGAGGGGGGTAGCGGGAGTCGAGCAGTTCTTC.

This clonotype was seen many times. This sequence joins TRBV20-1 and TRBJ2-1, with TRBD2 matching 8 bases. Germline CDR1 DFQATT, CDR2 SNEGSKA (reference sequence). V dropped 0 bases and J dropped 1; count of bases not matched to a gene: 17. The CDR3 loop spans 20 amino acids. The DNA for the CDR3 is TGCAGTGCTAGAGATCGATGGACTAGCCAAAATCAGTGGTCCTACAATGAGCAGTTCTTC. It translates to CSARDRWTSQNQWSYNEQFF.

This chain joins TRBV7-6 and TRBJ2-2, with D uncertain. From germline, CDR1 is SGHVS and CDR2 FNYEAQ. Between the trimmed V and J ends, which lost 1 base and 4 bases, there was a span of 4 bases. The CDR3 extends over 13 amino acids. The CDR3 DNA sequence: TGTGCCAGCAGCTTAGTTTTCACCGGGGAGCTGTTTTTT. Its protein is CASSLVFTGELFF.

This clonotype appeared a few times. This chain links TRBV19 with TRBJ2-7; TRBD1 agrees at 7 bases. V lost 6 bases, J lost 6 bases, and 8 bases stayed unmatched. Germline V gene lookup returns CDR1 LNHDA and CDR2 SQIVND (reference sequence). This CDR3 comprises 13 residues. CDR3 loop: CASRTPGTVEQYF. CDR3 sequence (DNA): TGTGCCAGTAGGACCCCCGGGACAGTCGAGCAGTACTTC.

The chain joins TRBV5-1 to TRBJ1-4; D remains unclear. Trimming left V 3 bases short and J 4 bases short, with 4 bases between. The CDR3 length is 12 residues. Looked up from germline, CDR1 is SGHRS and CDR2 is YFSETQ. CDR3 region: CASSSHNEKLFF. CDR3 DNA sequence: TGCGCCAGCAGCTCCCATAATGAAAAACTGTTTTTT.

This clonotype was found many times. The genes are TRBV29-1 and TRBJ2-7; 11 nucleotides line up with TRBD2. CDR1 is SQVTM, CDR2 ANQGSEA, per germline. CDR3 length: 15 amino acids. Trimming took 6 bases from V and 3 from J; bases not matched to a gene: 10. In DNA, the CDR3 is TGCAGCGTGAATCGGCTAGCGGGAGGCCTCTACGAGCAGTACTTC. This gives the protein CSVNRLAGGLYEQYF.

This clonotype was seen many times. The CDR3 DNA reads as TGTGCCAGCAGCTTAGGGGACGGCTCTAACACTGAAGCTTTCTTT. This gives the protein CASSLGDGSNTEAFF. This chain uses TRBV11-2 with TRBJ1-1; the D gene is possibly TRBD1 (5 bases). Germline V gives CDR1 SGHAT, CDR2 FQNNGV. This CDR3 has 15 residues. V was trimmed by 1 base and J by 2 bases, leaving 11 bases between them.

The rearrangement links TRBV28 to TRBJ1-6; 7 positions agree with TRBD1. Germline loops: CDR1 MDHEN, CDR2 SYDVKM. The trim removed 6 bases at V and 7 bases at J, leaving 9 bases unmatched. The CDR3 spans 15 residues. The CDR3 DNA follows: TGTGCCAGCAGCCCGGGACAGATTATCAATTCACCCCTCCACTTT. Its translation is CASSPGQIINSPLHF.

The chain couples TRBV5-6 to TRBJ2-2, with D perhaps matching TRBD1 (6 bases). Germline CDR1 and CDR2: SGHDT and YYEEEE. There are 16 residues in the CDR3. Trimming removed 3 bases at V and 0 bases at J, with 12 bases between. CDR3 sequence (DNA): TGTGCCAGCAGCTCAACAGGGTCCGCGAACACCGGGGAGCTGTTTTTT. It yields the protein CASSSTGSANTGELFF.

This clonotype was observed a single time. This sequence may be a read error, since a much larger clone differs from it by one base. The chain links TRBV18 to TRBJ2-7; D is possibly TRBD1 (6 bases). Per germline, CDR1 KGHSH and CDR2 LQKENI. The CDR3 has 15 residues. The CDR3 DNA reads TGTGCCAGCTCAGCCCGGACAGAGAACTCCTACGAGCAGCACTTC. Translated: CASSARTENSYEQHF.

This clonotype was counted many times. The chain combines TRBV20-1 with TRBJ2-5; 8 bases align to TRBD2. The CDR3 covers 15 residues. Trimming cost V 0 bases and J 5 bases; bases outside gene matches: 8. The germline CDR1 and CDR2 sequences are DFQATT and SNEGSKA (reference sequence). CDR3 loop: CSARDRPAGEETQYF. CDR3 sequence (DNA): TGCAGTGCTAGAGATCGGCCAGCGGGAGAGGAGACCCAGTACTTC.

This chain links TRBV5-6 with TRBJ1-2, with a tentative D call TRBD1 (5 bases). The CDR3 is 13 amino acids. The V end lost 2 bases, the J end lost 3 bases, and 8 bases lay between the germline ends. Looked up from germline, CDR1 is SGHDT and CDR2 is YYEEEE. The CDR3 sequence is CASSFAGHYGYTF. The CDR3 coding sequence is TGTGCCAGCAGCTTTGCGGGACACTATGGCTACACCTTC.

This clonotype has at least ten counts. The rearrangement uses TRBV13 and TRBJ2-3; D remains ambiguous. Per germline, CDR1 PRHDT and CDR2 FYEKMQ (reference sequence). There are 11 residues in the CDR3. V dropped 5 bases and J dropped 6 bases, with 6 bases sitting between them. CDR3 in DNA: TGTGCCAGCAGCGCACTGGATACGCAGTATTTT. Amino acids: CASSALDTQYF.

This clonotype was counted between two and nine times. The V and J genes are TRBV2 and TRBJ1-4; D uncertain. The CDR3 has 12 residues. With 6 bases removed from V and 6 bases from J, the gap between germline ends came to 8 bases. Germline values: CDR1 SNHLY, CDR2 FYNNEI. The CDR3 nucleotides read TGTGCCAGCAGCTTTGGGGATGAAAAACTGTTTTTT. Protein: CASSFGDEKLFF.